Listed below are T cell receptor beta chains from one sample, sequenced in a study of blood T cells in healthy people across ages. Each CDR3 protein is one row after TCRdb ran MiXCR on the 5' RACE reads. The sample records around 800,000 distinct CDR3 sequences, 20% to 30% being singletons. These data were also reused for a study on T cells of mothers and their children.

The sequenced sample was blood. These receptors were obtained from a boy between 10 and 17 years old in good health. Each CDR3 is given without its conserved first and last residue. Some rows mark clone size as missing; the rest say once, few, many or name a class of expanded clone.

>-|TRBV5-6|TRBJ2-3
ASSSDYGTDTQY
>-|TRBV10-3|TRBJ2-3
AISERASGATDTQY
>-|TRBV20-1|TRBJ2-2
SASIWLGGTGELF
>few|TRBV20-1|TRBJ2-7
SAHQGQGSSYEQY
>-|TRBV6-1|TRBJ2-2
ASREGRMNTGELF
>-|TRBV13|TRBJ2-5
ASSRGGGKETQY
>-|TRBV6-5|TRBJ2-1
ASSYSDSLYNEQF
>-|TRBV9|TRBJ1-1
ASSGSLTVEGTEAF
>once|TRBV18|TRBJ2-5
ASSSRTSGKETQY
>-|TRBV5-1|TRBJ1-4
ASSGGTGPTTNEKLF
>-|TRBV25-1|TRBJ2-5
ASSDPTGIETQY
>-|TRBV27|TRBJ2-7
ASSPTTGSSYEQY
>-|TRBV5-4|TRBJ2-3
ASSSEGADTDTQY
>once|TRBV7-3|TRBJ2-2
ASSPGGERAGELF
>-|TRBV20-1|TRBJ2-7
SGIRTSNYEQY
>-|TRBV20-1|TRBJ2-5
SATDETQY
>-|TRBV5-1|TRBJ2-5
ASSLVRDSSQETQY
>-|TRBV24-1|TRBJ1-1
ATSDLTPPGAF
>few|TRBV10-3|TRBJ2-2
AISETGTANTGELF
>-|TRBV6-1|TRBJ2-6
ASRDRGSGANVLT
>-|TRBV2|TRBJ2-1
ASSPKGAGAAREQF
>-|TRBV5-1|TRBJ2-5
ASSWNSGGPQQY
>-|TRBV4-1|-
ASSQDSGSGNYEQY
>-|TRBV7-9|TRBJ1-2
ASSLVFSLGAVDYGYT
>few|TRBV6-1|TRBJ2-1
ASTQGTEQF
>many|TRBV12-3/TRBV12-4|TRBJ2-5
ASIPGGGSGETQY
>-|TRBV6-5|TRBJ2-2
ASRGYRDSGELF
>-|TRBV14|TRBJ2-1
ASSHSSGGTYNEQF
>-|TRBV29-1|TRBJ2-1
SARLKLAGFTGNEQF
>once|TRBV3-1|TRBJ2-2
ASSQGPGTVTTGELF
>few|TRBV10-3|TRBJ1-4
AISGPNEKLF
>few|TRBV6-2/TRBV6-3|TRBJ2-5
ASSPPGSKPGGTQY
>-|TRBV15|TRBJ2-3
ATNKGGRDTQY